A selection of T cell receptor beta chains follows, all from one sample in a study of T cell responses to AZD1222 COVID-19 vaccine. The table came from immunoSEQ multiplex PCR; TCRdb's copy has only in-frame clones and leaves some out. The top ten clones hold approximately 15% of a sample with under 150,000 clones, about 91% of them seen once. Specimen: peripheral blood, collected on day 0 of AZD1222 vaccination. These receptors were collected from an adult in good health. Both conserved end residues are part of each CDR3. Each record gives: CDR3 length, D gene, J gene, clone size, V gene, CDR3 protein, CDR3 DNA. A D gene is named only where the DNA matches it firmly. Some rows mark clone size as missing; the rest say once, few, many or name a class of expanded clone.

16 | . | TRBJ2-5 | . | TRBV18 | CASSPAAQGVRETQYF | TGTGCCAGCTCACCAGCCGCACAGGGAGTCCGGGAGACCCAGTACTTC
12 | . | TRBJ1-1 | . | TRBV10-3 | CAIRPENTEAFF | TGTGCCATCAGGCCAGAGAACACTGAAGCTTTCTTT
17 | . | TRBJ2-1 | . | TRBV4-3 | CASSQERRTSRYNEQFF | TGCGCCAGCAGCCAAGAAAGACGAACTAGCAGATACAATGAGCAGTTCTTC
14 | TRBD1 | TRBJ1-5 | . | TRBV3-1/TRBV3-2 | CASSQGQGWQPQHF | TGTGCCAGCAGCCAAGGACAGGGTTGGCAGCCCCAGCATTTT
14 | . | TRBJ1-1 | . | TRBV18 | CASSPYLDRFEAFF | TGTGCCAGCTCACCATACTTAGACAGGTTCGAAGCTTTCTTT
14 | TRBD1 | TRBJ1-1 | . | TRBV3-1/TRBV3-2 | CASSRTGGNTEAFF | TGTGCCAGCAGTCGGACAGGGGGGAACACTGAAGCTTTCTTT
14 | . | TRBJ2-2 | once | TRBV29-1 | CSGRQDTNTGELFF | TGCAGCGGCCGACAGGATACGAACACCGGGGAGCTGTTTTTT
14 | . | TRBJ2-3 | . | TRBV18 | CASSPPTKTDTQYF | TGTGCCAGCTCACCACCGACCAAGACAGATACGCAGTATTTT
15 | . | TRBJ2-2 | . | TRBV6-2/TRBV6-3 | CASSAPRGPTGELFF | TGTGCCAGCAGCGCCCCCCGGGGGCCGACCGGGGAGCTGTTTTTT
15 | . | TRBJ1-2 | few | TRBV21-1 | CASSTDGQGRYGYTF | TGTGCCAGCAGCACGGATGGACAGGGGAGGTACGGCTACACCTTC
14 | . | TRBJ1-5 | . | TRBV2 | CASSGTGSNQPQHF | TGTGCCAGCAGTGGTACAGGGTCCAATCAGCCCCAGCATTTT